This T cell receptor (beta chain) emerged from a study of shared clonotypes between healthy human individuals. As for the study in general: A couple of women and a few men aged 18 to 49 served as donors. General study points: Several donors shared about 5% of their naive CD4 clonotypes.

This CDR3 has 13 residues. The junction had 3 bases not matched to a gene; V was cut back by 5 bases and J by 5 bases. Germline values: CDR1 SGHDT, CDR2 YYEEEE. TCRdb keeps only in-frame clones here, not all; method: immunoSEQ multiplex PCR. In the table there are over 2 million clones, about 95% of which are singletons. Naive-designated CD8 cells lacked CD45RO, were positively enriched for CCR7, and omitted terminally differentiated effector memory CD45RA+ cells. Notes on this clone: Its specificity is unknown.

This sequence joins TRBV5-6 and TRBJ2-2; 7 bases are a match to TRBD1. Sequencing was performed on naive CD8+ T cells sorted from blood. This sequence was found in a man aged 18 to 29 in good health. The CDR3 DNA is TGTGCCAGCAGGACAGGGTTAACCGGGGAGCTGTTTTTT. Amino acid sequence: CASRTGLTGELFF.